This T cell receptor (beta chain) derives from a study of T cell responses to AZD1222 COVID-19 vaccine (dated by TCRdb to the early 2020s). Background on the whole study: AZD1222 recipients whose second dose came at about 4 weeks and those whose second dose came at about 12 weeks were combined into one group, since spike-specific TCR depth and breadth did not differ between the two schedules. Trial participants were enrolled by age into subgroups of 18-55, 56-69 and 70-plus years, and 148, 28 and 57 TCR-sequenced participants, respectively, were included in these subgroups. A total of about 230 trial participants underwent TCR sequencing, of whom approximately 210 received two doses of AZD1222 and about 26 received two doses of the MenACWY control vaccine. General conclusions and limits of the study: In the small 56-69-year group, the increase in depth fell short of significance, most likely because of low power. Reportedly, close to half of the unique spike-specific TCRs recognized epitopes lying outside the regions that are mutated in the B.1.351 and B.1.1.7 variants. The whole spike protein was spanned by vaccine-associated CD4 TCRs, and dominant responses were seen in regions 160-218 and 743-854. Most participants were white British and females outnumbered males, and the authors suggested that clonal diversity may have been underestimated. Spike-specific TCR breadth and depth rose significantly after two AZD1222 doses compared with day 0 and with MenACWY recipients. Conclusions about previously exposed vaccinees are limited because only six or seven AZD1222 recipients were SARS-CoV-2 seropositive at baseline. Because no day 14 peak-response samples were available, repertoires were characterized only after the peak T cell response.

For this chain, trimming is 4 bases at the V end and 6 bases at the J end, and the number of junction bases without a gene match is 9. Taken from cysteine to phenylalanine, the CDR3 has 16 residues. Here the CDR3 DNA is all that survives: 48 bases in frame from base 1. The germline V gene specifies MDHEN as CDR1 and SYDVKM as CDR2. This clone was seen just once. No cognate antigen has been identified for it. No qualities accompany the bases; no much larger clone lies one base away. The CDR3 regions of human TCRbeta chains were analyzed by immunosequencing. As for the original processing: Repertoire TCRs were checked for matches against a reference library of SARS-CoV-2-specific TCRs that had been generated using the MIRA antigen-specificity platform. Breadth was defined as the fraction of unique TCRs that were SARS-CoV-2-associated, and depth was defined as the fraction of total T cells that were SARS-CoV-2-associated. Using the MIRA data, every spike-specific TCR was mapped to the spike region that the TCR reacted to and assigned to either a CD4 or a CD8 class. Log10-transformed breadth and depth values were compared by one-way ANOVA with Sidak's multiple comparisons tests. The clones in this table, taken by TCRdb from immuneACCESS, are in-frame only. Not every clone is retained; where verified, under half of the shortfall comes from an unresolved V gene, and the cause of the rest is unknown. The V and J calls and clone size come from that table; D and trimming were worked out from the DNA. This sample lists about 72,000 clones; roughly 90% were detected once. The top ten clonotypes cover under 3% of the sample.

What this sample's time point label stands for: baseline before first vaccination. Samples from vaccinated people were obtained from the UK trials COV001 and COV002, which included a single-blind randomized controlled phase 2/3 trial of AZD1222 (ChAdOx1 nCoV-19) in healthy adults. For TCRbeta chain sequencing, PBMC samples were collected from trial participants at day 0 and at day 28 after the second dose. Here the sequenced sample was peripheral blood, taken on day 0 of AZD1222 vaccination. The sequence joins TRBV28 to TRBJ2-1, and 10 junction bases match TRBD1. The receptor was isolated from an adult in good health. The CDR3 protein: CASSSLGTGVTNEQFF. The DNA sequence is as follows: TGTGCCAGCAGTTCCCTGGGGACAGGGGTTACCAATGAGCAGTTCTTC.